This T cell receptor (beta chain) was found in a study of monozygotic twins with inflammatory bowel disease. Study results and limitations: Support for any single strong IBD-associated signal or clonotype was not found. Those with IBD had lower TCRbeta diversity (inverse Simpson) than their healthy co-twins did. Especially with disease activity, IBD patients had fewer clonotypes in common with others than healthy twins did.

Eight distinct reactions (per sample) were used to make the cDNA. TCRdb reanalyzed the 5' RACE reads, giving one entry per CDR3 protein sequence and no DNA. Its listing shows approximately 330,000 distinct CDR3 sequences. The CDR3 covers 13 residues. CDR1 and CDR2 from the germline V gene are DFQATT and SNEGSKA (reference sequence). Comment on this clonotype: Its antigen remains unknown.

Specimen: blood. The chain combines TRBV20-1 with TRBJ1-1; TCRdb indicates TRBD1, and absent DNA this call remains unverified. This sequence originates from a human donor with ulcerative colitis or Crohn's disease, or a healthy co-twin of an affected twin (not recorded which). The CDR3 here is CSAPGPGNTEAFF.